The rows below give T cell receptor beta chains drawn from one sample of a study of graft-versus-host responses after intestinal transplantation. Generated by immunoSEQ multiplex PCR, the TCRdb table keeps only in-frame clones and is missing some. The data show approximately 89,000 clones, roughly 90% seen once. Sequenced here: PBMCs, sampled 450 to 480 days after intestinal transplant. The receptors come from a human patient who received an intestinal transplant, so some T cells may come from the graft donor. Each CDR3 is given with its conserved first and last residue. The D gene is left open where the match is weak. Clone sizes are given selectively: once, few, many, or a class where the clone is expanded.

V gene	clone size	J gene	D gene	CDR3 DNA	CDR3 protein
TRBV19	once	TRBJ2-1	.	TGTGCCAGTAGATTGGGACATGATGAGCAGTTCTTC	CASRLGHDEQFF
TRBV2	.	TRBJ2-5	.	TGTGCCAGCAGCCCACTTGAGGCCCAGTACTTC	CASSPLEAQYF
TRBV7-3	.	TRBJ2-1	TRBD2	TGTGCCAGCAGCCCAGAGTTGGCTAGCGGGGCCGAGCAGTTCTTC	CASSPELASGAEQFF
TRBV27	few	TRBJ1-5	.	TGTGCCAGCAGTCCCGGACATCTGAATCAGCCCCAGCATTTT	CASSPGHLNQPQHF
TRBV6-5	.	TRBJ2-7	.	TGTGCCACCGACAGGAAAAGTGCCTACGAGCAGTACTTC	CATDRKSAYEQYF
TRBV6-5	.	TRBJ1-2	TRBD1	TGTGCCAGCAGTTACTCGTGGTCAGGGGGTGGCTATGGCTACACCTTC	CASSYSWSGGGYGYTF
TRBV6-1	.	TRBJ2-7	TRBD1	TGTGCCAGCAGTGAAGTCGGGACAGGGGACAACGAGCAGTACTTC	CASSEVGTGDNEQYF
TRBV19	once	TRBJ1-2	.	TGTGCCAGTAGTAATGGACGGCCCTATGGCTACACCTTC	CASSNGRPYGYTF
TRBV6-4	.	TRBJ1-2	TRBD1	TGTGCCAGCAGGGCCGGGACAGGGGCCCAAGCTAACTATGGCTACACCTTC	CASRAGTGAQANYGYTF
TRBV7-2	.	TRBJ1-2	.	TGTGCCAGCAGCTCCTGGAAGGGCATCCCCTATGGCTACACCTTC	CASSSWKGIPYGYTF
TRBV2	.	TRBJ2-7	.	TGTGCCAGCTCCGACACACCGACGACTTACGAGCAGTACTTC	CASSDTPTTYEQYF
TRBV7-9	few	TRBJ2-3	TRBD2	TGTGCCAGCAGCTCCCGACTAGCCGATACGCAGTATTTT	CASSSRLADTQYF
TRBV5-6	.	TRBJ1-2	TRBD1	TGTGCCAGCAGCCCGGACAGGGGAGTCCTCACTAACTATGGCTACACCTTC	CASSPDRGVLTNYGYTF
TRBV7-9	.	TRBJ2-7	.	TGTGCCAGCAGCTCTCGGGGTGGGGGAAACGAGCAGTACTTC	CASSSRGGGNEQYF
TRBV11-2	.	TRBJ2-5	.	TGTGCCAGCAGCTTAGGTGTGGCAGCTTGGGAGACCCAGTACTTC	CASSLGVAAWETQYF
TRBV4-1	.	TRBJ2-1	TRBD2	TGCGCCAGCAGCCCGGGACTAGCCGTCTACAATGAGCAGTTCTTC	CASSPGLAVYNEQFF
TRBV10-3	once	TRBJ2-7	TRBD1	TGTGCCGTCGGACAGGGGGAAACCTACGAGCAGTACTTC	CAVGQGETYEQYF
TRBV10-1	.	TRBJ2-5	.	TGCGCCAGCAGTAGTGGCGGCGCGGAATCGGAGACCCAGTACTTC	CASSSGGAESETQYF
TRBV6-1	.	TRBJ2-7	.	TGTGCCAGCAAATCTTATTTACAGGGTCCCTACGAGCAGTACTTC	CASKSYLQGPYEQYF
TRBV5-1	.	TRBJ1-4	.	TGCGCCAGCAGCTTGTTAGGGACGACTAATGAAAAACTGTTTTTT	CASSLLGTTNEKLFF
TRBV6-1	.	TRBJ1-2	.	TGTGCCAGCATTGAGGGTGGCTACACCTTC	CASIEGGYTF
TRBV19	.	TRBJ1-5	.	TGTGCCAGTAGTAGCGCGGGGGGGCCTAATCAGCCCCAGCATTTT	CASSSAGGPNQPQHF
TRBV19	once	TRBJ1-5	.	TGTGCCAGTAGATCAGACCCCCAGCCCCAGCATTTT	CASRSDPQPQHF
TRBV21-1	.	TRBJ1-5	.	TGTGCCAGCAGCAAAGGCGAGGGGGGAAGCAATCGGCCCCAGCATTTT	CASSKGEGGSNRPQHF
TRBV13	.	TRBJ1-2	TRBD1	TGTGCCAGCAGCCAGGGGGCGGCCTATGGCTACACCTTC	CASSQGAAYGYTF
TRBV6-5	.	TRBJ1-2	TRBD1	TGTGCCAGCAGCAATTCCCCAGGGGGATATGGCTACACCTTC	CASSNSPGGYGYTF
TRBV9	.	TRBJ2-1	.	TGTGCCAGCAGCCCCCAGATTCAATCCTACAATGAGCAGTTCTTC	CASSPQIQSYNEQFF
TRBV6-6	.	TRBJ1-2	.	TGTGCCCGCAGCCCGGACACGACGGGTGGCTACACCTTC	CARSPDTTGGYTF
TRBV10-2	.	TRBJ2-5	TRBD2	TGCGCCAGCAGTGAGTCGGTTAGCGGGGGGCAAGAGACCCAGTACTTC	CASSESVSGGQETQYF
TRBV4-1	.	TRBJ1-6	TRBD1	TGCGCCAGCAGCCAGGGACAGGGCAATTCACCCCTCCACTTT	CASSQGQGNSPLHF
TRBV2	once	TRBJ1-6	.	TGTGCCAGTCTTTGGGCCCAAGGGCCTTCACCCCTCCACTTT	CASLWAQGPSPLHF
TRBV2	.	TRBJ2-1	TRBD2	TGTGCCAGCGGACAAGCGGGGGCCCCGAGGTATGAGCAGTTCTTC	CASGQAGAPRYEQFF
TRBV11-2	.	TRBJ1-2	.	TGTGCCAGCAGCTTCGGGGAGGCTGGCTACACCTTC	CASSFGEAGYTF
TRBV19	.	TRBJ2-7	TRBD2	TGTGCCAGTAGCCCCGGGGGGACGGGCGTTTACGAGCAGTACTTC	CASSPGGTGVYEQYF
TRBV4-1	.	TRBJ1-2	TRBD1	TGCGCCAGCAGCCAAGCGACAGGGTATGGCTACACCTTC	CASSQATGYGYTF
TRBV10-3	.	TRBJ2-3	TRBD1	TGTGCCATCAGTGACGACAGGGGGCTCGGGGATACGCAGTATTTT	CAISDDRGLGDTQYF
TRBV19	.	TRBJ1-2	.	TGTGCCGCAAGGGTCGAGGAAGGCTACACCTTC	CAARVEEGYTF
TRBV11-2	.	TRBJ1-1	TRBD1	TGTGCCAGCAGCGGGGCGACAGGGGAGGCTTTCTTT	CASSGATGEAFF
TRBV19	.	TRBJ2-7	.	TGTGCCAGTAGTAGGGGCTTACTACACCCCCCCTACGAGCAGTACTTC	CASSRGLLHPPYEQYF
TRBV5-4	.	TRBJ1-2	.	TGTGCCAGCAGCTTGGAGGCAGGGAACTATGGCTACACCTTC	CASSLEAGNYGYTF
TRBV11-3	.	TRBJ2-7	TRBD1	TGTGCCAGCAGCTTAGGACAGGGAAGCGAGCAGTACTTC	CASSLGQGSEQYF
TRBV11-2	.	TRBJ2-2	.	TGTGCCAGCAGCACCCCGATAGGGGGTAGCACCGGGGAGCTGTTTTTT	CASSTPIGGSTGELFF
TRBV11-2	.	TRBJ2-3	.	TGTGCCAGCAGCTTTTTTCGTTTCGGCGGGGGCACAGATACGCAGTATTTT	CASSFFRFGGGTDTQYF
TRBV25-1	.	TRBJ1-1	.	TGTGCCAGCAGTGTCCACTTCGAAGCTTTCTTT	CASSVHFEAFF
TRBV9	.	TRBJ2-2	TRBD2	TGTGCCAGCAGCGTAGGGCTAAGCGGGGGGGCTCCCGGGGAGCTGTTTTTT	CASSVGLSGGAPGELFF
TRBV10-1	.	TRBJ2-7	.	.	CASSEFVGSGTNF
TRBV7-2	.	TRBJ2-7	.	TGTGCCAGCAGATACGAGCAGTACTTC	CASRYEQYF
TRBV14	.	TRBJ1-1	.	TGTGCCAGCAGCCAACAGCTTAACACTGAAGCTTTCTTT	CASSQQLNTEAFF
TRBV11-2	.	TRBJ2-5	TRBD1	TGTGCCAGCAGCTTACCCGGACAGGCGAGGGAGACCCAGTACTTC	CASSLPGQARETQYF
TRBV19	.	TRBJ1-6	TRBD1	TGTGCCAGCCGAATGGCCGGGACAGGGGAATCACCCCTCCACTTT	CASRMAGTGESPLHF
TRBV5-6	.	TRBJ2-7	.	TGTGCCAGCAGCTTGGCCAGTCCCTACGAGCAGTACTTC	CASSLASPYEQYF
TRBV14	.	TRBJ1-6	.	TGTGCCAGCAGCCAAGATCCGGGAAGGCCCCTCCACTTT	CASSQDPGRPLHF
TRBV9	.	TRBJ2-2	.	TGTGCCAGCAGCGTAGGACAGAGCACCGGGGAGCTGTTTTTT	CASSVGQSTGELFF
TRBV9	.	TRBJ1-3	.	TGTGCCAGCAGCCACCAACTGGGGTTTGGAGCTGGAAACACCATATATTTT	CASSHQLGFGAGNTIYF
TRBV2	.	TRBJ2-6	.	TGTGCCACCTATTCCTCTGGGGCCAACGTCCTGACTTTC	CATYSSGANVLTF
TRBV5-1	.	TRBJ1-4	.	TGCGCCAGCAGCTTCGGACCGAGAGAAAAACTGTTTTTT	CASSFGPREKLFF
TRBV5-4	.	TRBJ2-7	.	TGTGCCAGCAGCTTGGGCTACGGAAGCTCCTACGAGCAGTGCTTC	CASSLGYGSSYEQCF